This T cell receptor beta chain was sequenced during a study of CD4 T cells in relation to SARS-CoV-2 and coronaviruses. Study information: A couple of subjects were Hispanic; patients were 8 males and a handful of females.

Generated by immunoSEQ multiplex PCR, the TCRdb table keeps only in-frame clones and is missing some. The sample holds tens of thousands of clones, under 90% seen once. Sorted naive or memory CD4+ cells met CEF peptides for approximately ten days. Remarks on this clone: Its antigen is still unknown.

Germline V gives CDR1 SEHNR, CDR2 FQNEAQ (reference sequence). V lost 3 bases to trimming and J lost 3 bases, with 7 bases between them. The CDR3 runs to 13 residues. The source is an adult with COVID-19. This chain links TRBV7-9 with TRBJ2-3; D gene unclear. Input material: naive CD4+ T cells from PBMCs, cultured in vitro. As to subset: naive CD4+ T cells isolated by negative enrichment. CDR3 protein: CASSLDLTDTQYF. CDR3 DNA sequence: TGTGCCAGCAGCTTGGACCTGACAGATACGCAGTATTTT.